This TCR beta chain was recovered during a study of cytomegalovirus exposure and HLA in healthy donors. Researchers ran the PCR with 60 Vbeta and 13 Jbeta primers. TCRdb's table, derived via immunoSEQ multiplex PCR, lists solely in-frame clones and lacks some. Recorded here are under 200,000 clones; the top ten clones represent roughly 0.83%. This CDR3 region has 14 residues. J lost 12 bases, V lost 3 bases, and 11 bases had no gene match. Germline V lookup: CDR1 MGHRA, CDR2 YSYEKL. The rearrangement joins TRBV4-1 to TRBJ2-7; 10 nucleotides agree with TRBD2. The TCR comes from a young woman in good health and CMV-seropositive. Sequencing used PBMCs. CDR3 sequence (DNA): TGCGCCAGCAGCCAGTCCGGAGGGACTAGCGAACGGTACTTC. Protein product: CASSQSGGTSERYF.